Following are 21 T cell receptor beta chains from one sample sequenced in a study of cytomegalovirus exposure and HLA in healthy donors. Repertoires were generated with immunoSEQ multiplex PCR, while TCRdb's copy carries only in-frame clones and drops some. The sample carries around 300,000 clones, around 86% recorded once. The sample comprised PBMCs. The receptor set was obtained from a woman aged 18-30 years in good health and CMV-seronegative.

In DNA, the CDR3 is TGCGCCAGCAGCCAAGATGAGAACAGCAGGCAGTATTTT. It yields the protein CASSQDENSRQYF. The chain recombines TRBV4-3 with TRBJ2-3; D not resolved. CDR1 LGHNA and CDR2 YSLEER come from the germline V gene. CDR3 length: 13 amino acids. V gave up 0 bases and J gave up 11 bases, with 12 bases separating them.

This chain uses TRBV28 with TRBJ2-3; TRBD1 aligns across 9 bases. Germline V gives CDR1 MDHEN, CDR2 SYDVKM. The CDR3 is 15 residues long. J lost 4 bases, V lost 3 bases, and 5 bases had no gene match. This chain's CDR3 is CASSLDRGRADTQYF. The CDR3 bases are TGTGCCAGCAGTTTGGACAGGGGCAGGGCAGATACGCAGTATTTT.

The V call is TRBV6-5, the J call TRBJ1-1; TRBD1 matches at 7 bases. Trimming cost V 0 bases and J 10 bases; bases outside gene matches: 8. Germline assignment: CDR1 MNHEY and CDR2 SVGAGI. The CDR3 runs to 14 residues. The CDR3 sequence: CASSYSNRGTVAFF. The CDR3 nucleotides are TGTGCCAGCAGTTACTCGAACAGGGGAACCGTAGCTTTCTTT.

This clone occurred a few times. For the CDR3, the DNA is TGTGCCAGCAGCCCCGGGACAGCCAATCAGCCCCAGCATTTT. Encoded protein: CASSPGTANQPQHF. The chain recombines TRBV5-8 with TRBJ1-5; 7 bases are a match to TRBD1. The CDR3 totals 14 residues. CDR1 SGHTS and CDR2 YDEGEE come from the germline V gene. Losses at the gene ends were 4 bases for V and 3 bases for J; bases not matched to a gene: 4.

CDR3 amino acids: CASSYRLTGGGYTF. CDR3 DNA sequence: TGTGCCAGCAGTTACCGACTGACAGGGGGGGGCTACACCTTC. The chain recombines TRBV6-5 with TRBJ1-2, with 9 bases that match TRBD1. CDR1 is MNHEY, CDR2 SVGAGI, per germline. This CDR3 contains 14 residues. V gave up 2 bases and J gave up 8 bases; unmatched junction bases: 6.

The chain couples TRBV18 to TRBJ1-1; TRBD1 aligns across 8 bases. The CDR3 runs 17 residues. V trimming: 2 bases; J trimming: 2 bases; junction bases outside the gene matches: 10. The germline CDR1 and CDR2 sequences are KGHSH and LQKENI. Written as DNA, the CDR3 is TGTGCCAGCTCACCAGAGAGAACCGGGACAGGAAACACTGAAGCTTTCTTT. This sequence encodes CASSPERTGTGNTEAFF. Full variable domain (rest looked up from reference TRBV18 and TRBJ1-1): NAGVMQNPRHLVRRRGQEARLRCSPMKGHSHVYWYRQLPEEGLKFMVYLQKENIIDESGMPKERFSAEFPKEGPSILRIQQVVRGDSAAYFCASSPERTGTGNTEAFFGQGTRLTVV.

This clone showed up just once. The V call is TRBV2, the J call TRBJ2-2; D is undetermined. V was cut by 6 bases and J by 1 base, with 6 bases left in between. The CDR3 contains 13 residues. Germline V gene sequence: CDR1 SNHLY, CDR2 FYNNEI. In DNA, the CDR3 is TGTGCCAGCAGCCTCAGGAACACCGGGGAGCTGTTTTTT. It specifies CASSLRNTGELFF.

CDR3 sequence: CASLAGTSSYNEQFF. The CDR3, as DNA: TGTGCGAGCCTAGCGGGGACGAGCTCCTACAATGAGCAGTTCTTC. The genes are TRBV19 and TRBJ2-1; TRBD2 matches at 9 bases. CDR3 size: 15 residues. The V gene's germline CDR1 is LNHDA and CDR2 SQIVND (reference sequence). The full variable domain, its missing parts supplied by reference TRBV19 and TRBJ2-1, is DGGITQSPKYLFRKEGQNVTLSCEQNLNHDAMYWYRQDPGQGLRLIYYSQIVNDFQKGDIAEGYSVSREKKESFPLTVTSAQKNPTAFYLCASLAGTSSYNEQFFGPGTRLTVL.

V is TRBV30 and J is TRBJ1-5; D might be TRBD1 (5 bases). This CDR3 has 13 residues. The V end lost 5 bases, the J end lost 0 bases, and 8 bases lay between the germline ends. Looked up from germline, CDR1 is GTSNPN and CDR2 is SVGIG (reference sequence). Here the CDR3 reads CAWGHYSNQPQHF. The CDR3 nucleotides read TGTGCCTGGGGACACTATAGCAATCAGCCCCAGCATTTT.

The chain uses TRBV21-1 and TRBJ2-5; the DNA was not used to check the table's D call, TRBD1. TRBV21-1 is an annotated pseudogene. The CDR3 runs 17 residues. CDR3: CASSKGTLRAHQETQYF. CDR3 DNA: TGTGCCAGCAGCAAAGGGACACTCCGAGCTCACCAAGAGACCCAGTACTTC.

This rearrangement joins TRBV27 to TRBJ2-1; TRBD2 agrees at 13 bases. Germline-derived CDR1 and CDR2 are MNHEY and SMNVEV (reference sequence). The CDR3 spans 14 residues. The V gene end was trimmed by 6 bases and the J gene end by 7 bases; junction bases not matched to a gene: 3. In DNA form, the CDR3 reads TGTGCCAGCAGCGGGACTAGCGGGACGAATGAGCAGTTCTTC. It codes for CASSGTSGTNEQFF.

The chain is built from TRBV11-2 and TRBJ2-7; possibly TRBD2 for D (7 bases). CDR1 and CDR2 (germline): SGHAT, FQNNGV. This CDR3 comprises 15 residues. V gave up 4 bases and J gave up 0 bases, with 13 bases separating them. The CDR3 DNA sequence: TGTGCCAGCAGCTCATTTGGGGGGGCCTCCTACGAGCAGTACTTC. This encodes CASSSFGGASYEQYF.

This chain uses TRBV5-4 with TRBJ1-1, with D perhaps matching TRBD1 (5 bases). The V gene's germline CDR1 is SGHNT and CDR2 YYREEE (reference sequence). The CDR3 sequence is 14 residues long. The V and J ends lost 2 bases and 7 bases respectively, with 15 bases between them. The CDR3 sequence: CASSFSWGQNEAFF. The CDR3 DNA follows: TGTGCCAGCAGCTTCAGTTGGGGCCAAAATGAAGCTTTCTTT.

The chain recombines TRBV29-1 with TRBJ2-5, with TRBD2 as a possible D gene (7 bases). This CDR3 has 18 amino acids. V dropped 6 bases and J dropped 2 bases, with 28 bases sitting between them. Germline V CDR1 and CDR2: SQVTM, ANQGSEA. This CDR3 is CSVGGEASGPSLQETQYF. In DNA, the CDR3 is TGCAGCGTAGGGGGGGAAGCGTCAGGACCCTCCCTGCAAGAGACCCAGTACTTC.

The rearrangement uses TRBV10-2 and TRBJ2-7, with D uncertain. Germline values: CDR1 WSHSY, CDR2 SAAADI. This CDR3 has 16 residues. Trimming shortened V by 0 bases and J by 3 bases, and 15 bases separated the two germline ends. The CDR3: CASSESTPSAIYEQYF. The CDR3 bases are TGCGCCAGCAGTGAGTCGACTCCATCAGCCATCTACGAGCAGTACTTC.

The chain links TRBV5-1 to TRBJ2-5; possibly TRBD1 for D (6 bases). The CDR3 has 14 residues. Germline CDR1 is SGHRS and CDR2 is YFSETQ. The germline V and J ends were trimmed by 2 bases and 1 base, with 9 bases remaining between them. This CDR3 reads CASSLRGSQETQYF. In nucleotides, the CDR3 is TGCGCCAGCAGCTTAAGGGGGTCCCAAGAGACCCAGTACTTC.

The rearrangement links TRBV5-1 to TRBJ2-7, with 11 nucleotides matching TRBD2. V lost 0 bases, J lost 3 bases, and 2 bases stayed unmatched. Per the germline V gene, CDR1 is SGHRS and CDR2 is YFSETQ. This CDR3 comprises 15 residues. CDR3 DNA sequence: TGCGCCAGCAGCTTGGCCGGGACTAGCGGCTACGAGCAGTACTTC. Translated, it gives CASSLAGTSGYEQYF.

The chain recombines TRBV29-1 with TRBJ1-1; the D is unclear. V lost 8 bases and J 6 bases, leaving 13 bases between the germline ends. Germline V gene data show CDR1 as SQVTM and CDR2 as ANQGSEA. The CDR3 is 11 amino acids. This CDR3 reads CSCPGGPEAFF. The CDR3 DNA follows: TGCAGCTGCCCGGGAGGGCCTGAAGCTTTCTTT.

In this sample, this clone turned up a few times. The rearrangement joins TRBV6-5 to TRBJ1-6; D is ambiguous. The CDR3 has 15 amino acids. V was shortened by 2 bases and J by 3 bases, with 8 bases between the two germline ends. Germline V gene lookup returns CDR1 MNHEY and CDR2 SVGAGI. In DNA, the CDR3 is TGTGCCAGCAGTTACGGAGAAAACTATAATTCACCCCTCCACTTT. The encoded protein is CASSYGENYNSPLHF.

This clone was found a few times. The CDR3 DNA sequence: TGTGCCAGCGGAACAGCGGGAGGGACAGGAGAGACCCAGTACTTC. Protein product: CASGTAGGTGETQYF. V gene TRBV5-4 combines with J gene TRBJ2-5, with TRBD2 identical over 10 bases. The CDR3 length is 15 residues. The germline gives CDR1 SGHNT, CDR2 YYREEE (reference sequence). With V trimmed by 7 bases and J by 4 bases, 10 bases remained unmatched.

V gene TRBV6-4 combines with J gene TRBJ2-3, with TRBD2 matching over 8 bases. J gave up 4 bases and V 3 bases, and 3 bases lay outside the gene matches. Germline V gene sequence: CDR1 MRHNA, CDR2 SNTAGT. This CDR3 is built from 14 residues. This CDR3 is CASSEGLEADTQYF. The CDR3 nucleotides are TGTGCCAGCAGTGAGGGACTAGAAGCAGATACGCAGTATTTT.